The source of this T cell receptor beta chain is a study of blood T cell repertoires in COVID-19. Study-wide context: Some COVID-19 samples were acute and others convalescent; all came from the United States, Italy and Spain. From T cells, B-cell-depleted T cells, or PBMCs came the material, which was cDNA or gDNA.

Membership in each cohort depended on participant-reported clinical history. Recovery meant two consecutive negative NP/OP PCR tests, professional clearance, or resolved symptoms. Using immunoSEQ multiplex PCR, the repertoire was profiled, and TCRdb retains in-frame clones only, with some absent. Counted here are roughly 150,000 clones, roughly 80% occurring once; the ten biggest clones make up 3% to 3.5%. V lost 3 bases and J 4 bases, leaving 5 bases between the germline ends. Germline values: CDR1 SGHTA, CDR2 FQGNSA. This CDR3 contains 12 residues. The sample taken for sequencing was PBMCs or T cells enriched from blood (not recorded which). The chain joins TRBV7-2 to TRBJ2-3, with D perhaps matching TRBD2 (5 bases). The sequence came from an older woman who had recovered from COVID-19. This CDR3 reads CASSLRADTQYF. For the CDR3, the DNA is TGTGCCAGCAGCTTGAGGGCAGATACGCAGTATTTT. The complete variable domain, with remaining parts taken from reference TRBV7-2 and TRBJ2-3, reads GAGVSQSPSNKVTEKGKDVELRCDPISGHTALYWYRQSLGQGLEFLIYFQGNSAPDKSGLPSDRFSAERTGGSVSTLTIQRTQQEDSAVYLCASSLRADTQYFGPGTRLTVL.